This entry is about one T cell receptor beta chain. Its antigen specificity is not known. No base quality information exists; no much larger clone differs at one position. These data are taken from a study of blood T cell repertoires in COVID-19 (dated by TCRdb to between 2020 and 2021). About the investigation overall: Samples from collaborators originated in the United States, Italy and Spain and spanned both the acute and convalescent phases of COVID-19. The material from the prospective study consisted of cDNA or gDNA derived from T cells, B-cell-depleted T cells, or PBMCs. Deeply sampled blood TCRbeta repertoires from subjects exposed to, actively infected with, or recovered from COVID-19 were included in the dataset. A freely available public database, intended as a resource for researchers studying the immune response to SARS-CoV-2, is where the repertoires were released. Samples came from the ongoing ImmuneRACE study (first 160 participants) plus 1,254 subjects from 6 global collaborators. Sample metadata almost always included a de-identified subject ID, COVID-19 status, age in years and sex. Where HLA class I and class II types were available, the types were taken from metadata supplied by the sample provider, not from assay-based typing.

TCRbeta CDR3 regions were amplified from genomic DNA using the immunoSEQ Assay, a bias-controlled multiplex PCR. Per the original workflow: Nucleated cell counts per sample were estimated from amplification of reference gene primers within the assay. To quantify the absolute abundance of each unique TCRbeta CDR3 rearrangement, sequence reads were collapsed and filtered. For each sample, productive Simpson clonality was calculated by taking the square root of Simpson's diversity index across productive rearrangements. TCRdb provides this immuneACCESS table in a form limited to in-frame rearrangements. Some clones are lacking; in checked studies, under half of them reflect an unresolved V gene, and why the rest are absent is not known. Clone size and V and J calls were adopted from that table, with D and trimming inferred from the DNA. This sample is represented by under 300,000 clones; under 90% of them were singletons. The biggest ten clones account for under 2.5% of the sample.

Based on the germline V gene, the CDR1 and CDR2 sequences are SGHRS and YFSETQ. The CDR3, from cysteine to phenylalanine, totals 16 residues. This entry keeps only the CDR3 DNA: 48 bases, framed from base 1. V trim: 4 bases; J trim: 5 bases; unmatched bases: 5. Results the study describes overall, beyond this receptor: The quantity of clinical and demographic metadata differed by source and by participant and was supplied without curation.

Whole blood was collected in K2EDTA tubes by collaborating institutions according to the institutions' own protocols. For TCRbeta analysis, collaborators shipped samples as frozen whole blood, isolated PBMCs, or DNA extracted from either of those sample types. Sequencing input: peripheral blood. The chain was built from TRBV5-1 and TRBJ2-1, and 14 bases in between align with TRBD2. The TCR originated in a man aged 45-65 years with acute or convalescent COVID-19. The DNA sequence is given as TGCGCCAGCAGCGCGACTAGCGGGGGGGCCCACAATGAGCAGTTCTTC. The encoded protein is CASSATSGGAHNEQFF.